The 13 T cell receptor beta chains below were found in one sample sequenced in a study of technical replicates of blood from several donors. Measured with immunoSEQ multiplex PCR; TCRdb has only the in-frame clones, and not every one. The sample lists 85,000 to 100,000 clones; 95% were seen once. The material sequenced was T cells isolated from PBMCs. These receptor sequences come from a human donor in good health.

The genes are TRBV2 and TRBJ1-5; D gene ambiguous. CDR3 length equals 15 residues. Germline assignment: CDR1 SNHLY and CDR2 FYNNEI. Trimming removed 1 base from V and 6 bases from J, with 13 bases in between. CDR3 nucleotides: TGTGCCAGCAGTGAAGGGCTTAGTGGCGGTCAGCCCCAGCATTTT. It is translated as CASSEGLSGGQPQHF. The complete variable domain, with remaining parts taken from reference TRBV2 and TRBJ1-5, reads EPEVTQTPSHQVTQMGQEVILRCVPISNHLYFYWYRQILGQKVEFLVSFYNNEISEKSEIFDDQFSVERPDGSNFTLKIRSTKLEDSAMYFCASSEGLSGGQPQHFGDGTRLSIL.

This clone has only one observation. V usage is TRBV4-1 and J usage is TRBJ2-4, with 8 bases lining up with TRBD1. Losses at the gene ends were 4 bases for V and 0 bases for J; bases not matched to a gene: 8. This CDR3 spans 17 amino acids. The germline gives CDR1 MGHRA, CDR2 YSYEKL. This CDR3 reads CASSPSDREVAKNIQYF. The CDR3 nucleotides read TGCGCCAGCAGCCCCTCGGACAGGGAGGTAGCCAAAAACATTCAGTACTTC.

This clone was detected only once. The chain has TRBV7-9 and TRBJ1-2; 7 bases are shared with TRBD1. The CDR3 extends over 14 amino acids. Germline lookup yields CDR1 SEHNR and CDR2 FQNEAQ (reference sequence). The V segment lost 5 bases and the J segment 3 bases; nucleotides outside the gene matches: 6. The CDR3: CASSPGQRDYGYTF. The CDR3 nucleotides are TGTGCCAGCAGCCCGGGACAGCGAGACTATGGCTACACCTTC. The full variable domain, rest sourced from reference TRBV7-9 and TRBJ1-2, is DTGVSQNPRHKITKRGQNVTFRCDPISEHNRLYWYRQTLGQGPEFLTYFQNEAQLEKSRLLSDRFSAERPKGSFSTLEIQRTEQGDSAMYLCASSPGQRDYGYTFGSGTRLTVV.

J is TRBJ1-2 and V is TRBV19; D is undetermined. Trimming took off 4 bases at V and 3 bases at J, with 12 bases between the two ends. Germline CDR1 reads LNHDA; CDR2 reads SQIVND (reference sequence). The CDR3 contains 14 residues. The DNA for the CDR3 is TGTGCCAGTAGTACGGACGGGAACTACTATGGCTACACCTTC. It codes for CASSTDGNYYGYTF. The whole variable domain, remainder taken from reference TRBV19 and TRBJ1-2, is DGGITQSPKYLFRKEGQNVTLSCEQNLNHDAMYWYRQDPGQGLRLIYYSQIVNDFQKGDIAEGYSVSREKKESFPLTVTSAQKNPTAFYLCASSTDGNYYGYTFGSGTRLTVV.

The rearrangement links TRBV2 to TRBJ2-1; the D is unclear. CDR1 is SNHLY, CDR2 FYNNEI, per germline. The CDR3 extends over 13 amino acids. The V and J ends lost 4 bases and 1 base respectively, with 5 bases between them. CDR3 sequence reads: CASSARSYNEQFF. CDR3 DNA: TGTGCCAGCAGTGCCAGGTCCTACAATGAGCAGTTCTTC. Variable domain in full (rest from reference TRBV2 and TRBJ2-1): EPEVTQTPSHQVTQMGQEVILRCVPISNHLYFYWYRQILGQKVEFLVSFYNNEISEKSEIFDDQFSVERPDGSNFTLKIRSTKLEDSAMYFCASSARSYNEQFFGPGTRLTVL.

The chain recombines TRBV27 with TRBJ1-1; 10 nucleotides agree with TRBD1. The CDR3 totals 17 residues. V was clipped by 2 bases and J by 5 bases; unmatched bases: 11. Germline CDR1 and CDR2: MNHEY and SMNVEV (reference sequence). The CDR3 loop is CASSLRQGATSGTEAFF. The CDR3 region has the DNA TGTGCCAGCAGTTTACGACAGGGGGCCACCTCGGGGACTGAAGCTTTCTTT.

The chain has TRBV28 and TRBJ2-5, with D possibly TRBD2 on 7 matching bases. This CDR3 contains 12 residues. The germline gives CDR1 MDHEN, CDR2 SYDVKM. V lost 7 bases and J lost 5, with 11 bases in between. The DNA of the CDR3 is TGTGCCAGCACCTCGGGGGGCGAGACCCAGTACTTC. It is translated as CASTSGGETQYF.

V is TRBV5-1 and J is TRBJ2-7, with 9 bases aligning to TRBD2. Germline-derived CDR1 and CDR2 are SGHRS and YFSETQ. V lost 0 bases to trimming and J lost 1 base; unmatched junction nucleotides: 5. This CDR3 region has 16 residues. CDR3 nucleotides: TGCGCCAGCAGCTTGGCCAGCGGGAGGACTTCCTACGAGCAGTACTTC. Its protein product is CASSLASGRTSYEQYF. Complete variable domain (other parts from reference TRBV5-1 and TRBJ2-7): KAGVTQTPRYLIKTRGQQVTLSCSPISGHRSVSWYQQTPGQGLQFLFEYFSETQRNKGNFPGRFSGRQFSNSRSEMNVSTLELGDSALYLCASSLASGRTSYEQYFGPGTRLTVT.

This clone was found a few times. The rearrangement links TRBV4-1 to TRBJ1-1; tentatively, D is TRBD1 (6 bases). The CDR3 loop spans 17 amino acids. Germline-derived CDR1 and CDR2 are MGHRA and YSYEKL. Trimming removed 4 bases from V and 0 bases from J, with 18 bases in between. The CDR3 bases are TGCGCCAGCAGCCCTCTTTCAGGGGCTGCGATGAACACTGAAGCTTTCTTT. Its protein product is CASSPLSGAAMNTEAFF.

The rearrangement links TRBV7-2 to TRBJ1-1; 7 bases are shared with TRBD1. CDR3 length: 15 residues. The V segment lost 4 bases and the J segment 7 bases; nucleotides outside the gene matches: 12. Germline V gene data show CDR1 as SGHTA and CDR2 as FQGNSA. CDR3 bases: TGTGCCAGCAGCTCCTACCTCGGGACAGCTTTTGAAGCTTTCTTT. This codes for CASSSYLGTAFEAFF.

CDR3 nucleotide sequence: TGTGCCAGTAGTACCTTCTCGTACGGCAATGAGCAGTTCTTC. This gives the protein CASSTFSYGNEQFF. The rearrangement uses TRBV19 and TRBJ2-1; D is ambiguous. This CDR3 is 14 amino acids long. V shed 4 bases and J shed 6 bases, with 13 bases lying between them. Germline CDR1 is LNHDA and CDR2 is SQIVND (reference sequence).

This chain links TRBV4-1 with TRBJ1-6; TRBD1 matches at 10 bases. Per the germline V gene, CDR1 is MGHRA and CDR2 is YSYEKL. This CDR3 is 15 amino acids long. Unmatched junction bases numbered 3, after V lost 4 bases and J lost 6 bases. The chain's CDR3 is CASSLGQGSNSPLHF. The CDR3 coding sequence is TGCGCCAGCAGCCTGGGACAGGGGAGTAATTCACCCCTCCACTTT.

CDR3 amino acids: CASSLGQSYEQYF. Here the CDR3 DNA reads TGCGCCAGCAGCCTAGGACAGTCCTACGAGCAGTACTTC. The V and J genes are TRBV5-1 and TRBJ2-7, with D possibly matching TRBD1 (6 bases). This CDR3 has 13 residues. Germline V CDR1 and CDR2: SGHRS, YFSETQ. The V gene lost 4 bases and the J gene lost 1 base, with 9 bases spanning the gap.